The entry below gives a single T cell receptor beta chain sequence along with its context. CDR1 is MNHEY and CDR2 is SMNVEV in the germline V gene (reference sequence). The CDR3 consists of 14 residues. V dropped 3 bases and J dropped 2 bases, with 7 bases sitting between them. This sample was included in a study of T cell changes during pregnancy in multiple sclerosis. Libraries were prepared by immunoSEQ multiplex PCR; TCRdb keeps only in-frame clonotypes and omits some of them. The sample consists of about 110,000 clones, about 90% of them appearing once. This TCR was sampled from a female donor with multiple sclerosis, enrolled in a pregnancy study. The V and J genes are TRBV27 and TRBJ2-2; D not resolved. Specimen: peripheral blood, collected before pregnancy. CDR3: CASSFEVNTGELFF. For the CDR3, the DNA is TGTGCCAGCAGTTTTGAGGTCAACACCGGGGAGCTGTTTTTT.